This paragraph reports one TCR beta chain. The data were produced by immunoSEQ multiplex PCR, yet TCRdb's version contains in-frame clones alone and is incomplete. The sample includes 130,000 to 150,000 clones, approximately 86% of them seen just once. The sample originates from a study of blood T cell repertoires in COVID-19. Overall study: Sources were T cells, B-cell-depleted T cells, or PBMCs; the material itself was cDNA or gDNA.

Trimming pared 1 base from V and 8 bases from J, leaving 11 bases between. Germline V lookup: CDR1 MNHNY, CDR2 SVGAGI (reference sequence). The CDR3 covers 14 residues. Sequenced sample: peripheral blood. The source is a woman aged 45-60 years with acute or convalescent COVID-19. This chain links TRBV6-6 with TRBJ1-4; D remains ambiguous. CDR3 residues: CASSYYSLTEKLFF. The DNA for the CDR3 is TGTGCCAGCAGTTACTACAGCCTCACCGAAAAACTGTTTTTT.